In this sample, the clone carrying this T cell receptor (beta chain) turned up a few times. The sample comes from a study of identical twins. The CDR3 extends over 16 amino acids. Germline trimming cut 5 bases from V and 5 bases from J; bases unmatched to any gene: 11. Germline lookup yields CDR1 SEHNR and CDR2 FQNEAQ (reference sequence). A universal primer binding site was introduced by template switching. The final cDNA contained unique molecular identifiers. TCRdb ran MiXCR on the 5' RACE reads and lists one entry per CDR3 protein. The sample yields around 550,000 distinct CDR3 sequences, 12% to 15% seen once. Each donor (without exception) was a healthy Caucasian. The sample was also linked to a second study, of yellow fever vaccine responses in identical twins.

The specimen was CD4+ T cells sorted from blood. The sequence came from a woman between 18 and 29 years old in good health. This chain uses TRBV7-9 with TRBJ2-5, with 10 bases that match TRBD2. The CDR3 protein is CASSQGRLAGVETQYF. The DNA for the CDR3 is TGTGCCAGCAGCCAAGGGAGGCTAGCGGGGGTCGAGACCCAGTACTTC.